Reported below is one T cell receptor (beta chain). Its antigen is as yet unknown. This entry comes from a study of beta chain features in type 1 diabetes. Findings of the study overall: The study found moderately but significantly shorter TCRB CDR3s in all four CD4+ subsets of Type 1 diabetes patients. It was among patients, rather than healthy donors, that naive, central memory and Treg TCRB repertoires appeared more similar.

The investigators reverse transcribed all of the isolated RNA, so they sequenced expressed TCRB transcripts. Naive, central memory and regulatory T cell samples averaged roughly 3.7 million reads. Data came from immunoSEQ multiplex PCR; TCRdb stores just in-frame clones and leaves some out. This table holds under 300,000 clones, 16% found once. The CDR3 covers 14 residues. Germline values: CDR1 SGHAT, CDR2 FQNNGV. Between the trimmed V and J ends, which lost 0 bases and 6 bases, there was a span of 9 bases. The receptor was derived from a man aged 25 to 40 with type 1 diabetes. The V and J genes are TRBV11-2 and TRBJ2-4; no clear D gene. The sample comprised naive CD4+ T cells from blood. The CDR3 here is CASSLDLGGNIQYF. The CDR3 bases are TGTGCCAGCAGCTTAGATCTAGGTGGAAACATTCAGTACTTC. Full variable domain (outside the CDR3, taken from reference TRBV11-2 and TRBJ2-4): EAGVAQSPRYKIIEKRQSVAFWCNPISGHATLYWYQQILGQGPKLLIQFQNNGVVDDSQLPKDRFSAERLKGVDSTLKIQPAKLEDSAVYLCASSLDLGGNIQYFGAGTRLSVL.